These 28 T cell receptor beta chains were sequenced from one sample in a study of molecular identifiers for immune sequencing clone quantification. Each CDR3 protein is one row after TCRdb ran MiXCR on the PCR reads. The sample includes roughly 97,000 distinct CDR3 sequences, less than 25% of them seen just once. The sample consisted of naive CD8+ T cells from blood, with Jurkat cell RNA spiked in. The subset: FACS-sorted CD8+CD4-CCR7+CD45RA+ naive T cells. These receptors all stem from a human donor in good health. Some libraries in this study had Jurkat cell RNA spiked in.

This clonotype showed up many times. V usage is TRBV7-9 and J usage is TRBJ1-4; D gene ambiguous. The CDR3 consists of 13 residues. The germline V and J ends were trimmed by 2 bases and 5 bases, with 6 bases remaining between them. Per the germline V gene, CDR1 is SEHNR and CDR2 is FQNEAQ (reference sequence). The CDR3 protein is CASSLNGNEKLFF. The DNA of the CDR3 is TGTGCCAGCAGCTTAAATGGAAATGAAAAACTGTTTTTT. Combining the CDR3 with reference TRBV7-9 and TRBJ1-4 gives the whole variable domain DTGVSQNPRHKITKRGQNVTFRCDPISEHNRLYWYRQTLGQGPEFLTYFQNEAQLEKSRLLSDRFSAERPKGSFSTLEIQRTEQGDSAMYLCASSLNGNEKLFFGSGTQLSVL.

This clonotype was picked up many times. This CDR3 is CAISDRYEQYF. Here the CDR3 DNA reads TGTGCCATCAGTGATAGATACGAGCAGTACTTC. This chain uses TRBV10-3 with TRBJ2-7; D remains ambiguous. The CDR3 runs to 11 residues. Trimming removed 3 bases at V and 4 bases at J, with 4 bases between. In germline, CDR1 is ENHRY, CDR2 SYGVKD.

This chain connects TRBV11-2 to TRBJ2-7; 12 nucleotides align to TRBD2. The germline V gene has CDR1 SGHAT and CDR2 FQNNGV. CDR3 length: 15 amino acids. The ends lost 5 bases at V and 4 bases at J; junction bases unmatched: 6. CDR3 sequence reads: CASSHGLAGTYEQYF. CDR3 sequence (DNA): TGTGCCAGCAGCCACGGACTAGCGGGAACATACGAGCAGTACTTC.

CDR3 sequence: CASSQQPGQGDPLHF. Here the CDR3 DNA reads TGCGCCAGCAGCCAACAACCGGGACAGGGGGACCCCCTCCACTTT. The chain couples TRBV4-1 to TRBJ1-6, with 11 bases lining up with TRBD1. The CDR3 consists of 15 residues. Losses at the gene ends were 2 bases for V and 13 bases for J; bases not matched to a gene: 7. The germline V gene encodes CDR1 MGHRA and CDR2 YSYEKL.

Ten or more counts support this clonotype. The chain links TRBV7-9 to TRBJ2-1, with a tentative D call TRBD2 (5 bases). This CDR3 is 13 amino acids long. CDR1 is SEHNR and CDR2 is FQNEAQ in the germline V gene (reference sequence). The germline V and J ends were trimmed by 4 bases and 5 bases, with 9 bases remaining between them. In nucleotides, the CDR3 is TGTGCCAGCAGCTGGTCCGGGAACAATGAGCAGTTCTTC. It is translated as CASSWSGNNEQFF.

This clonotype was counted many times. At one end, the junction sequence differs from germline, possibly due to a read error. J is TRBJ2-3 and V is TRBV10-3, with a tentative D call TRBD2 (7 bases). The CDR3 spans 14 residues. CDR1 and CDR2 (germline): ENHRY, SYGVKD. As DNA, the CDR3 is TGTGCCATCAATGAGGGGGGGGACACAGATACGCAGTATTTT. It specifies CAINEGGDTDTQYF.

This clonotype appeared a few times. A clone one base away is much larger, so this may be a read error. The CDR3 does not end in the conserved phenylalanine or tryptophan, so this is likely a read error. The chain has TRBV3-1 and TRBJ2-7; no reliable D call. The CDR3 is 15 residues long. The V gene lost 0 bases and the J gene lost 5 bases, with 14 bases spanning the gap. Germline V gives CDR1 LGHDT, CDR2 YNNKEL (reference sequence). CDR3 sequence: CASSQEYATGDEQYS. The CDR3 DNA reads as TGTGCCAGCAGCCAAGAATACGCAACCGGCGACGAGCAGTACTCC.

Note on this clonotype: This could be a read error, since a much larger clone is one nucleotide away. The CDR3 spells CAWSIQESNQPQHF. The CDR3 nucleotides are TGTGCCTGGAGTATACAGGAAAGCAATCAGCCCCAGCATTTT. The genes are TRBV30 and TRBJ1-5, with D possibly matching TRBD1 (5 bases). The CDR3 is made up of 14 amino acids. Per germline, CDR1 GTSNPN and CDR2 SVGIG (reference sequence). V was shortened by 2 bases and J by 1 base, with 9 bases between the two germline ends.

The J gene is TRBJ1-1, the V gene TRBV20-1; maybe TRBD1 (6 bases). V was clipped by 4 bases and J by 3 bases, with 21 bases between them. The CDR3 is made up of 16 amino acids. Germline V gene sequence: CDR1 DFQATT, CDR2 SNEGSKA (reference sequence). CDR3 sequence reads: CSANRPPGQSDTEAFF. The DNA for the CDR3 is TGCAGTGCTAACCGACCGCCCGGACAGTCGGACACTGAAGCTTTCTTT.

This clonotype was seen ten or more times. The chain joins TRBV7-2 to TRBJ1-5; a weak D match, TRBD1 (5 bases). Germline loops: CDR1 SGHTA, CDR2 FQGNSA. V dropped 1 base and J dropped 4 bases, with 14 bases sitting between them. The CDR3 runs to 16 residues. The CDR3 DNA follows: TGTGCCAGCAGCTTAGGAGGGGAGGACGGAAATCAGCCCCAGCATTTT. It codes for CASSLGGEDGNQPQHF.

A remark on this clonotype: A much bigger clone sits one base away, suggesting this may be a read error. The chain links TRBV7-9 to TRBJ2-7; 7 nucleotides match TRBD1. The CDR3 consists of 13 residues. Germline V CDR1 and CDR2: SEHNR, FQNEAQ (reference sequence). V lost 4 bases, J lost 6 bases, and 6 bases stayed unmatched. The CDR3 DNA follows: TGTGCCAGCAGCTCGGACAGGAACTGCGAGCAGTACTTC. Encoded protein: CASSSDRNCEQYF.

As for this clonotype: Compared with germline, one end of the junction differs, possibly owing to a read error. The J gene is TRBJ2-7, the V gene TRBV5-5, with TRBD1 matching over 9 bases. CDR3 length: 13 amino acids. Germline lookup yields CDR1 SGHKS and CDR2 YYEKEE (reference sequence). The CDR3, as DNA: TGTGCCAGCGGCTTGGGGACAGGGAACGAGCAGTACTTC. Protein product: CASGLGTGNEQYF.

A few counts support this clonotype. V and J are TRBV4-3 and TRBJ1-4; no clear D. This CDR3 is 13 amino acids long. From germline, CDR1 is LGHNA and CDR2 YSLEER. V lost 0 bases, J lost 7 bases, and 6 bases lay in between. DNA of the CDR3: TGCGCCAGCAGCCAAGATGGTGGTGAAAAACTGTTTTTT. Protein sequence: CASSQDGGEKLFF.

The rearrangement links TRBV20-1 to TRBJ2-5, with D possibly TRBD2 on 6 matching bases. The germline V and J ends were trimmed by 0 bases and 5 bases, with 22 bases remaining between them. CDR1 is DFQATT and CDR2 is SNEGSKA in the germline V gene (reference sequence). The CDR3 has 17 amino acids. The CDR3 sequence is CSARDLTSCLGEETQYF. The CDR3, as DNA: TGCAGTGCTAGAGACCTGACTAGTTGTCTTGGAGAGGAGACCCAGTACTTC.

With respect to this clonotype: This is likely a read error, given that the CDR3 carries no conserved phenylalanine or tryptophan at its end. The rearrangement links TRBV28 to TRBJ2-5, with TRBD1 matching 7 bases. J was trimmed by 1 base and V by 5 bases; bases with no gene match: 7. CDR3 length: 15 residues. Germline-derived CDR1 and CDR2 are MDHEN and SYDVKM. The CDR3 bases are TGTGCCAGCAGTGGGGGACAGCAACCCCAAGAGACCCAGTACCTC. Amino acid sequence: CASSGGQQPQETQYL.

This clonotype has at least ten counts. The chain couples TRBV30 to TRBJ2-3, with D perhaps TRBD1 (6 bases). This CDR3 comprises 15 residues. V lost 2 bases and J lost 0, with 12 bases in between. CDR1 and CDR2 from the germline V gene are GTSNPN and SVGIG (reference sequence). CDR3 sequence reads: CAWSKGVTSTDTQYF. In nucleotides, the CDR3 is TGTGCCTGGAGTAAGGGGGTTACTAGCACAGATACGCAGTATTTT.

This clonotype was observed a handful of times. CDR3 in amino acids: CSAKGLAGGITDTQYF. The CDR3 nucleotides are TGCAGTGCAAAGGGACTAGCGGGAGGGATTACAGATACGCAGTATTTT. The J gene is TRBJ2-3, the V gene TRBV20-1; 16 nucleotides agree with TRBD2. In germline, CDR1 is DFQATT, CDR2 SNEGSKA (reference sequence). V was clipped by 6 bases and J by 3 bases; unmatched bases: 6. This CDR3 has 16 amino acids.

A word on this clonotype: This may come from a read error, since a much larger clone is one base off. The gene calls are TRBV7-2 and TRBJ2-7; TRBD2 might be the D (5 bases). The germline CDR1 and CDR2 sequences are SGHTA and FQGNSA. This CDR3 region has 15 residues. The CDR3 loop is CAGSSGDAFRNEQYF. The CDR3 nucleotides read TGTGCCGGCAGCTCCGGGGATGCCTTTAGAAACGAGCAGTACTTC.

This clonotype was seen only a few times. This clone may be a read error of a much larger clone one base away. DNA of the CDR3: TGCAGTGCTTGGGACGGGGCGTCCTACGAGCAGTACTTC. Its translation is CSAWDGASYEQYF. This rearrangement joins TRBV20-1 to TRBJ2-7, with D possibly called TRBD1 or TRBD2 (5 bases each). The CDR3 is made up of 13 amino acids. Germline V gene lookup returns CDR1 DFQATT and CDR2 SNEGSKA (reference sequence). V dropped 5 bases and J dropped 1 base, with 12 bases sitting between them.

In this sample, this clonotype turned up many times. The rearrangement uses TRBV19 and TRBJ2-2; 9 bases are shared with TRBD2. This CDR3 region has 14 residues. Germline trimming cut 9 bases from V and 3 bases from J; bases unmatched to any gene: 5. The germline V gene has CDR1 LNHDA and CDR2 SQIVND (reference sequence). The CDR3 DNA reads TGTGCCAGCGCAACTAGCGGGTACACCGGGGAGCTGTTTTTT. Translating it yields CASATSGYTGELFF.

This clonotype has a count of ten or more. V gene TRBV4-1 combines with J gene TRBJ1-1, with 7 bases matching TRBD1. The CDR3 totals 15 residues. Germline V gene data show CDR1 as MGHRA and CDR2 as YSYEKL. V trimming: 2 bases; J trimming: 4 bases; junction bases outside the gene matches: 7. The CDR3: CASSQSRGPGTEAFF. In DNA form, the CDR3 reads TGCGCCAGCAGCCAAAGTAGGGGGCCGGGCACTGAAGCTTTCTTT.

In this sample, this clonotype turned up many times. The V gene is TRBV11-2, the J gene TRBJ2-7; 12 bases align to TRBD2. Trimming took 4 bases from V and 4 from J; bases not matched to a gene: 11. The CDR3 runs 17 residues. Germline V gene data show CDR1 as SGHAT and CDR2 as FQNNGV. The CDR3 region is CASSSRLAGALVYEQYF. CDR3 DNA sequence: TGTGCCAGCAGCTCCCGACTAGCGGGGGCCTTAGTGTACGAGCAGTACTTC.

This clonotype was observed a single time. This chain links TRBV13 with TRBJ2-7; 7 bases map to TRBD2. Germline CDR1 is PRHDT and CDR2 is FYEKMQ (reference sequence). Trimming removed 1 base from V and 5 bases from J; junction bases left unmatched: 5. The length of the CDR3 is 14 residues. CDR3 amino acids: CASSLEGGSNEQYF. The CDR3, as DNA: TGTGCCAGCAGCTTAGAGGGCGGGAGCAACGAGCAGTACTTC.

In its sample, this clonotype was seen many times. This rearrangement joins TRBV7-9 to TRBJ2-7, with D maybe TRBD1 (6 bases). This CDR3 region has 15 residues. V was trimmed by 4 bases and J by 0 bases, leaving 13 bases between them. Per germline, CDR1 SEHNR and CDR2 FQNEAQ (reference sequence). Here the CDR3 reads CASSSEDSSSYEQYF. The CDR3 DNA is TGTGCCAGCAGCTCGGAGGACAGTAGCTCCTACGAGCAGTACTTC. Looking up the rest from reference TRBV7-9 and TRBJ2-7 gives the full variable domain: DTGVSQNPRHKITKRGQNVTFRCDPISEHNRLYWYRQTLGQGPEFLTYFQNEAQLEKSRLLSDRFSAERPKGSFSTLEIQRTEQGDSAMYLCASSSEDSSSYEQYFGPGTRLTVT.

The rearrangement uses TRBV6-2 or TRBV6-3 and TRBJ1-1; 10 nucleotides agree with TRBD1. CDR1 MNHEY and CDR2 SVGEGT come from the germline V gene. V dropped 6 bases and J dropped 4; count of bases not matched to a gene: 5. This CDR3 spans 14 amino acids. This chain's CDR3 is CASSQDRGVTEAFF. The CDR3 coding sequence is TGTGCCAGCAGCCAGGACAGGGGGGTCACTGAAGCTTTCTTT.

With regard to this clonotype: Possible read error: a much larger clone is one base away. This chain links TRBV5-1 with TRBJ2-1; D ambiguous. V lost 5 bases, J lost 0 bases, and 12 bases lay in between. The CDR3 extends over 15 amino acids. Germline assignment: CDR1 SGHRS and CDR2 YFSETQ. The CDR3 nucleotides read TGCGCCAGCAGACCGGCAAAAAGCTCCTACAATGAGCAGTTCTTC. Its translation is CASRPAKSSYNEQFF. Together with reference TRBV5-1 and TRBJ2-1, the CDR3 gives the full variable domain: KAGVTQTPRYLIKTRGQQVTLSCSPISGHRSVSWYQQTPGQGLQFLFEYFSETQRNKGNFPGRFSGRQFSNSRSEMNVSTLELGDSALYLCASRPAKSSYNEQFFGPGTRLTVL.

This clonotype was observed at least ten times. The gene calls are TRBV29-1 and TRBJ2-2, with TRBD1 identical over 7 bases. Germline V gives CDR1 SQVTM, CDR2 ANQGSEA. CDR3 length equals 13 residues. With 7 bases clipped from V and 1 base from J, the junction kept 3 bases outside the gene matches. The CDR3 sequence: CSAGQLNTGELFF. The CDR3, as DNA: TGCAGCGCGGGACAGCTGAACACCGGGGAGCTGTTTTTT.

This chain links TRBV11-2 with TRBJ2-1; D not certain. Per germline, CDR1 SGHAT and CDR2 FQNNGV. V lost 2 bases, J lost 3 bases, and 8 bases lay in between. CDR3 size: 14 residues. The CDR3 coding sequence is TGTGCCAGCAGCTTAATAACGGGCTACAATGAGCAGTTCTTC. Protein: CASSLITGYNEQFF.